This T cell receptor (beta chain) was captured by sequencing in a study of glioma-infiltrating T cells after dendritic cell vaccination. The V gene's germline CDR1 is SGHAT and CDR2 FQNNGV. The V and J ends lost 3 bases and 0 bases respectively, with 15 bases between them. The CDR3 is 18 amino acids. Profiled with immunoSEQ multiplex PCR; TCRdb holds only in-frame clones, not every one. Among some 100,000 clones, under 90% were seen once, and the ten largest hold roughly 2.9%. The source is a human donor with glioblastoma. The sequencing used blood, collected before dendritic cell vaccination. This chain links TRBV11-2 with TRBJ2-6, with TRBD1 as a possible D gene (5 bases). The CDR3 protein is CASSFPPGDSSGANVLTF. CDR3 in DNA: TGTGCCAGCAGCTTCCCGCCTGGTGACAGCTCTGGGGCCAACGTCCTGACTTTC.